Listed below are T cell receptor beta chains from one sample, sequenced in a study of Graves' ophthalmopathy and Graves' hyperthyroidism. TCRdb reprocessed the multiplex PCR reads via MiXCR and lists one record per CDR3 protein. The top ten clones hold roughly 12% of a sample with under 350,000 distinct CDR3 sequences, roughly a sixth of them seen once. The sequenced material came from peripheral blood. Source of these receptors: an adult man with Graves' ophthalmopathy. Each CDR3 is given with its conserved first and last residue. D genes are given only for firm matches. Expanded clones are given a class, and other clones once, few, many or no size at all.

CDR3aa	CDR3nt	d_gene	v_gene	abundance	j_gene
CASRPGGGRNTEAFF	TGTGCCAGCAGACCTGGGGGGGGTAGGAACACTGAAGCTTTCTTT	.	TRBV7-3	many	TRBJ1-1
CASSPGAAVNIQYF	TGTGCCAGCAGCCCAGGGGCGGCGGTGAACATTCAGTACTTC	.	TRBV11-2	many	TRBJ2-4
CAWSNFNSYEQYF	TGTGCCTGGAGTAATTTCAACTCCTACGAGCAGTACTTC	.	TRBV30	many	TRBJ2-7
CSVAMLAGGPLTQVTQYF	TGCAGCGTTGCGATGCTAGCGGGAGGGCCCTTGACCCAAGTGACCCAGTACTTC	TRBD2	TRBV29-1	many	TRBJ2-5
CASMLRSTSRTYEQYF	TGTGCCAGCATGCTACGCAGCACTTCGCGAACCTACGAGCAGTACTTC	.	TRBV6-1	.	TRBJ2-7
CASSEQQETQYF	TGTGCCAGCAGTGAACAGCAAGAGACCCAGTACTTC	.	TRBV2	many	TRBJ2-5
CASSIDSTFYEQYF	TGTGCCAGCAGCATTGACAGTACCTTCTACGAGCAGTACTTC	.	TRBV7-2	.	TRBJ2-7
CASSQSSGGMYQETQYF	TGTGCCAGCAGCCAAAGCTCGGGAGGGATGTACCAAGAGACCCAGTACTTC	TRBD2	TRBV3-1	many	TRBJ2-5
CASSSSLGAGGPNGELFF	TGTGCCAGCAGCTCGTCTCTCGGTGCGGGAGGGCCTAACGGGGAGCTGTTTTTT	TRBD2	TRBV11-2	many	TRBJ2-2
CASSEGFGAGGSKEQYF	TGTGCCAGCAGTGAAGGCTTTGGAGCGGGAGGATCGAAAGAGCAGTACTTC	TRBD2	TRBV6-1	.	TRBJ2-7
CSVEETFPGQTYEQYF	TGCAGCGTTGAAGAGACTTTTCCGGGACAGACCTACGAGCAGTACTTC	TRBD1	TRBV29-1	many	TRBJ2-7
CASSGTEYYNSPLHF	TGTGCCAGCAGTGGGACCGAATATTATAATTCACCCCTCCACTTT	.	TRBV28	.	TRBJ1-6
CASSPYRGLETQYF	TGTGCCAGCAGCCCTTACAGGGGGCTTGAGACCCAGTACTTC	TRBD1	TRBV28	many	TRBJ2-5
CASSQDRGRVDTQYF	TGCGCCAGCAGCCAAGACAGGGGGCGGGTAGATACGCAGTATTTT	TRBD1	TRBV4-3	many	TRBJ2-3
CASSSSTGLLAKNIQYF	TGTGCCAGCAGCTCGTCCACAGGTTTACTAGCCAAAAACATTCAGTACTTC	.	TRBV11-2	many	TRBJ2-4
CASSQTGTGKSPLHF	TGTGCCAGCAGTCAGACCGGGACAGGGAAATCACCCCTCCACTTT	TRBD1	TRBV6-5	many	TRBJ1-6
CATSTGQGVLSGYTF	TGTGCCACCAGCACGGGACAGGGGGTACTTAGTGGCTACACCTTC	TRBD1	TRBV15	.	TRBJ1-2
CAWRMGGEVNQPQHF	TGTGCCTGGAGAATGGGGGGCGAAGTAAATCAGCCCCAGCATTTT	.	TRBV30	many	TRBJ1-5
CSVGPGLNTEAFF	TGCAGCGTTGGGCCGGGCTTAAACACTGAAGCTTTCTTT	.	TRBV29-1	few	TRBJ1-1
CASSIPRGSNYGYTF	TGTGCCAGTAGTATTCCCCGGGGATCTAACTATGGCTACACCTTC	.	TRBV19	many	TRBJ1-2
CASSYSPGGIGYTF	TGTGCCAGCAGTTACTCGCCAGGGGGAATTGGCTACACCTTC	TRBD1	TRBV6-5	many	TRBJ1-2
CASSWGEMNTEAFF	TGTGCCAGCAGCTGGGGGGAAATGAACACTGAAGCTTTCTTT	.	TRBV7-8	few	TRBJ1-1
CAWSRGGLAGSTDTQYF	TGTGCCTGGAGCAGGGGAGGCCTAGCGGGAAGCACAGATACGCAGTATTTT	TRBD2	TRBV30	many	TRBJ2-3
CVSSRGLGETGELFF	TGTGTCAGCAGCAGAGGACTAGGGGAGACCGGGGAGCTGTTTTTT	TRBD2	TRBV12-3/TRBV12-4	many	TRBJ2-2
CATSDFDRHDYTF	TGTGCCACCAGTGATTTTGACAGGCATGACTACACCTTC	.	TRBV24-1	many	TRBJ1-2
CASSEVLTETQYF	TGTGCCAGCAGTGAAGTTCTCACGGAGACCCAGTACTTC	.	TRBV6-1	many	TRBJ2-5
CASSHGMAYEQYF	TGTGCCAGCAGCCATGGAATGGCCTACGAGCAGTACTTC	.	TRBV3-1	few	TRBJ2-7
CASRIQGTNYGYTF	TGTGCCAGTAGGATACAGGGTACTAACTATGGCTACACCTTC	.	TRBV19	many	TRBJ1-2
CASSLGGSYMNTEAFF	TGTGCCAGCAGTTTGGGCGGGAGTTACATGAACACTGAAGCTTTCTTT	.	TRBV12-3/TRBV12-4	many	TRBJ1-1
CASSQDLTEVYEQYF	TGTGCCAGCAGCCAAGATTTAACCGAGGTCTACGAGCAGTACTTC	.	TRBV4-2	many	TRBJ2-7
CASGLTRTGLSYEQYF	TGTGCTAGTGGTTTGACTCGGACAGGGCTCTCCTACGAGCAGTACTTC	TRBD1	TRBV12-5	many	TRBJ2-7
CAWTEGAANTEAFF	TGTGCCTGGACCGAGGGCGCAGCGAACACTGAAGCTTTCTTT	.	TRBV30	many	TRBJ1-1
CAWRVTGGTYNSPLHF	TGTGCCTGGAGAGTAACAGGGGGCACTTATAATTCACCCCTCCACTTT	TRBD1	TRBV30	.	TRBJ1-6
CASSYMFVMSSGNTIYF	TGTGCCAGCAGTTACATGTTCGTGATGAGCTCTGGAAACACCATATATTTT	.	TRBV6-2/TRBV6-3	many	TRBJ1-3
CASSLYDDSNQPQHF	TGTGCCAGCAGTTTATATGACGATAGCAATCAGCCCCAGCATTTT	.	TRBV27	many	TRBJ1-5
CSVVGTSWTEAFF	TGCAGCGTTGTTGGGACCTCGTGGACTGAAGCTTTCTTT	.	TRBV29-1	many	TRBJ1-1
CASSQDPDSNQPQHF	TGCGCCAGCAGCCAAGATCCAGATAGCAATCAGCCCCAGCATTTT	.	TRBV4-3	many	TRBJ1-5
CASSQEGRNYGYTF	TGCGCCAGCAGCCAAGAAGGACGGAACTATGGCTACACCTTC	.	TRBV4-3	many	TRBJ1-2
CSASFQARPGQYF	TGCAGTGCTAGTTTCCAGGCCCGACCCGGGCAGTACTTC	.	TRBV20-1	many	TRBJ2-7
CASSEIDRAIRTGELFF	TGTGCCAGCAGTGAGATAGACAGGGCTATTCGAACCGGGGAGCTGTTTTTT	TRBD1	TRBV6-1	many	TRBJ2-2
CASGGTGDYGYTF	TGTGCCAGTGGCGGGACAGGGGACTATGGCTACACCTTC	TRBD1	TRBV10-3	many	TRBJ1-2
CATGLNTGELFF	TGTGCCACCGGACTGAACACCGGGGAGCTGTTTTTT	.	TRBV24-1	many	TRBJ2-2
CASRRHGTYQETQYF	TGTGCCAGCAGGAGACACGGGACATATCAAGAGACCCAGTACTTC	.	TRBV2	many	TRBJ2-5